Each of the 11 T cell receptor beta chains below was sequenced from the same sample in a study of spatial heterogeneity in lung cancer. TCRdb independently ran MiXCR on the 5' RACE reads; one entry per CDR3 protein. The top ten clones hold around 10% of a sample with under 40,000 distinct CDR3 sequences, less than 6% of them seen once. The time point: sample taken at primary tumor resection. Sequencing covered unsorted whole RNA taken from tumor, nontumor lung or frozen PBMC. This specimen consisted of PBMCs, obtained at surgery. The source of these receptors is a male donor with early-stage non-small cell lung cancer.

In its sample, this clonotype was seen many times. This chain connects TRBV4-3 to TRBJ2-3, with D perhaps matching TRBD1 (6 bases). V lost 0 bases to trimming and J lost 6 bases, with 13 bases between them. Germline CDR1 is LGHNA and CDR2 is YSLEER. The CDR3 loop spans 15 amino acids. For the CDR3, the DNA is TGCGCCAGCAGCCAAGACGACAGGCGGACGGATACGCAGTATTTT. This encodes CASSQDDRRTDTQYF.

At least ten counts were recorded for this clonotype. The rearrangement links TRBV19 to TRBJ2-3, with 7 bases fitting TRBD1. J gave up 2 bases and V 8 bases, and 16 bases lay outside the gene matches. The CDR3 extends over 17 amino acids. CDR1 and CDR2 from the germline V gene are LNHDA and SQIVND (reference sequence). This CDR3 reads CASSLQGGQIPTDTQYF. DNA of the CDR3: TGTGCCAGTTCCCTACAAGGGGGACAGATACCCACAGATACGCAGTATTTT. The variable domain in full, completed from reference TRBV19 and TRBJ2-3, reads DGGITQSPKYLFRKEGQNVTLSCEQNLNHDAMYWYRQDPGQGLRLIYYSQIVNDFQKGDIAEGYSVSREKKESFPLTVTSAQKNPTAFYLCASSLQGGQIPTDTQYFGPGTRLTVL.

This clonotype came up many times. The rearrangement links TRBV12-3 or TRBV12-4 to TRBJ1-5; tentatively, D is TRBD1 (5 bases). Trimming removed 4 bases from V and 0 bases from J, with 7 bases in between. The CDR3 consists of 14 residues. In DNA form, the CDR3 reads TGTGCCAGCAGTTCGACAGATAGCAATCAGCCCCAGCATTTT. Its protein is CASSSTDSNQPQHF.

This clonotype has at least ten counts. The J gene is TRBJ1-4, the V gene TRBV7-6, with TRBD1 matching 11 bases. The V gene end was trimmed by 1 base and the J gene end by 8 bases; junction bases not matched to a gene: 6. Per the germline V gene, CDR1 is SGHVS and CDR2 is FNYEAQ. The CDR3 contains 16 residues. CDR3 sequence (DNA): TGTGCCAGCAGCTTAGGTCCAGGACAGGGGGCGGAAAAACTGTTTTTT. Residues: CASSLGPGQGAEKLFF.

This clonotype has a handful of counts. This chain links TRBV7-8 with TRBJ1-3, with a weak D call TRBD1 (5 bases). This CDR3 has 15 residues. The V gene lost 1 base and the J gene lost 3 bases, with 10 bases spanning the gap. The germline V gene encodes CDR1 SGHVS and CDR2 FQNEAQ. The CDR3 DNA reads as TGTGCCAGCAGCTTAGTCCAGGGTCTTGGAAACACCATATATTTT. It translates to CASSLVQGLGNTIYF.

This clonotype was seen only a few times. The chain couples TRBV5-1 to TRBJ1-1; maybe TRBD1 (5 bases). Trimming shortened V by 3 bases and J by 4 bases, and 13 bases separated the two germline ends. Germline-derived CDR1 and CDR2 are SGHRS and YFSETQ. The CDR3 consists of 14 residues. The CDR3 bases are TGCGCCAGCAGCTCCGACAGTCGAGGCACTGAAGCTTTCTTT. Translation: CASSSDSRGTEAFF.

Comments on this clonotype: A much larger clonotype is one base distant, so this may be a read error. This chain links TRBV15 with TRBJ1-4; no clear D. CDR3 length: 13 amino acids. Germline loops: CDR1 LNHNV, CDR2 YYDKDF (reference sequence). CDR3 amino acids: CATCRDYAAQLFF. For the CDR3, the DNA is TGTGCCACCTGCAGAGACTATGCCGCCCAACTGTTTTTT.

V usage is TRBV29-1 and J usage is TRBJ2-1; no reliable D call. Germline V gene data show CDR1 as SQVTM and CDR2 as ANQGSEA. The V gene lost 3 bases and the J gene lost 4 bases, with 7 bases spanning the gap. This CDR3 is 12 amino acids long. CDR3 in amino acids: CSVDGLYNEQFF. CDR3 nucleotide sequence: TGCAGCGTTGACGGCCTTTACAATGAGCAGTTCTTC.

This clonotype was recorded at least ten times. The V gene is TRBV5-1, the J gene TRBJ2-5; TRBD1 aligns across 10 bases. V trimming: 0 bases; J trimming: 2 bases; junction bases outside the gene matches: 4. In germline, CDR1 is SGHRS, CDR2 YFSETQ. This CDR3 region has 16 residues. Here the CDR3 reads CASSLDRDRGQETQYF. CDR3 DNA sequence: TGCGCCAGCAGCTTGGACCGGGACAGGGGACAAGAGACCCAGTACTTC.

The CDR3: CASRDRVFGEQYF. The CDR3 region has the DNA TGTGCCAGCAGGGACAGGGTTTTTGGCGAGCAGTACTTC. The gene calls are TRBV2 and TRBJ2-7; TRBD1 agrees at 8 bases. V lost 6 bases and J lost 6; bases outside the gene matches: 7. The CDR3 has 13 residues. Germline lookup yields CDR1 SNHLY and CDR2 FYNNEI.

At least ten counts were recorded for this clonotype. The chain is built from TRBV7-2 and TRBJ2-7, with D perhaps TRBD1 (6 bases). CDR3 length: 14 residues. With 5 bases removed from V and 9 bases from J, the gap between germline ends came to 20 bases. CDR1 SGHTA and CDR2 FQGNSA come from the germline V gene. CDR3 sequence reads: CASSVEGQSTMQYF. The CDR3 nucleotides read TGTGCCAGCAGCGTTGAAGGACAGAGTACGATGCAGTACTTC. The entire variable domain, with the rest obtained from reference TRBV7-2 and TRBJ2-7, is as follows: GAGVSQSPSNKVTEKGKDVELRCDPISGHTALYWYRQSLGQGLEFLIYFQGNSAPDKSGLPSDRFSAERTGGSVSTLTIQRTQQEDSAVYLCASSVEGQSTMQYFGPGTRLTVT.